This record looks at one T cell receptor (beta chain) sequence and its context. This CDR3 region has 13 residues. V dropped 4 bases and J dropped 6 bases, with 9 bases sitting between them. The germline gives CDR1 MNHEY, CDR2 SMNVEV (reference sequence). The record originates from a study of blood T cell repertoires in COVID-19. About the research overall: Specimens from acute and convalescent COVID-19 originated in the United States, Italy and Spain.

Source study methods: It was from reference gene primer amplification that nucleated cell counts were estimated. Libraries were prepared by immunoSEQ multiplex PCR; TCRdb keeps only in-frame clonotypes and omits some of them. D and trimming come from the DNA, and the V and J calls and clone size come from that table. This table has just under 150,000 clones, approximately 84% appearing once. This TCR was sampled from a human donor with acute or convalescent COVID-19. The donor label of this sample is uncertain. The sequenced sample consisted of peripheral blood. V usage is TRBV27 and J usage is TRBJ2-2; D might be TRBD1 (5 bases). The CDR3 loop reads CASSSQGSGELFF. The CDR3 DNA is TGTGCCAGCAGTTCGCAGGGTTCCGGGGAGCTGTTTTTT.